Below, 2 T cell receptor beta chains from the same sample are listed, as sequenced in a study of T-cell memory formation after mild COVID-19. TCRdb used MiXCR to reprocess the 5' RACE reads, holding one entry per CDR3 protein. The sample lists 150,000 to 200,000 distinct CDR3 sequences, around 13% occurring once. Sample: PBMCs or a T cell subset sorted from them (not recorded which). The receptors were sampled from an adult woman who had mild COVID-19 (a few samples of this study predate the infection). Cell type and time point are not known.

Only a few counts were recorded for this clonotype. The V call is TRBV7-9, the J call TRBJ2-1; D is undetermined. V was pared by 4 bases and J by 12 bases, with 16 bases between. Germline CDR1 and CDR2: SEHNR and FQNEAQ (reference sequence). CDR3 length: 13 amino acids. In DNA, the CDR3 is TGTGCCAGCAGCTCCAAAGACGCGAGCGTGCAGTTCTTC. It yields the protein CASSSKDASVQFF.

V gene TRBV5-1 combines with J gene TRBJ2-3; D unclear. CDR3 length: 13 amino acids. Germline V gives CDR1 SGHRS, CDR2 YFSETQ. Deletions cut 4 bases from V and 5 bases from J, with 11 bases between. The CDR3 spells CASSIQAGDTQYF. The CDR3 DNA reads TGCGCCAGCAGCATCCAGGCCGGAGATACGCAGTATTTT.